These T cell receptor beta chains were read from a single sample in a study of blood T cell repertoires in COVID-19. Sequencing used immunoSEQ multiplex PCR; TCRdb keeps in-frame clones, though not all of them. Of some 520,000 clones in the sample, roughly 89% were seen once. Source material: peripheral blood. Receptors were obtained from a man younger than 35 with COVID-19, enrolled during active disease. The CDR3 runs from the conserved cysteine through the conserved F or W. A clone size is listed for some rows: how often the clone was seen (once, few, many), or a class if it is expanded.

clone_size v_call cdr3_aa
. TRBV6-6 CASGLAGRETQYF
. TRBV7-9 CASSLDSSGLRFKYTKFF
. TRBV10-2 CASSEWEGNTEAFF
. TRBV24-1 CATSLAGINTGELFF
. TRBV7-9 CASSPQGAGTDTQYF
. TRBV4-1 CASSRDRFSGANVLTF
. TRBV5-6 CASSPTYNEQFF
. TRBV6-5 CASSYSMGTLRGGYTF
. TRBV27 CASSLSGQGATQYF
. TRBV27 CASSLLGGAGNTEAFF
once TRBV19 CASSTRERGVPQHF
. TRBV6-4 CASSPGSSDTQYF
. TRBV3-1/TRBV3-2 CASRERTGSNSPLHF
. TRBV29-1 CSVRFNRYNEQFF
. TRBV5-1 CASSLEGSTDTQYF
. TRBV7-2 CASSLAPSGGQETQYF
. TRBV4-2 CASSQPGLPGGELFF
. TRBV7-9 CASSNRAGTHEQYF
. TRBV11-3 CASSPRTVPYGYTF
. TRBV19 CASSPSGSYNEQFF
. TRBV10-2 CASTAGQNYGYTF
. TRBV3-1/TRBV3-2 CASSQVPGLAGGKYEQFF
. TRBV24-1 CATSDHHRTGYNEQFF
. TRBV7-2 CASSLSPYSGNTIYF
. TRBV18 CASEAGGQGAETQYF
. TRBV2 CASSERSTPSNQPQHF
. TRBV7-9 CASSLAQGGYGYTF
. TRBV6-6 CASTLVSTGGLHEQFF
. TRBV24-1 CATSDLRQAGSYEQYF
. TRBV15 CATSRASYYGYTF
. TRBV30 CAWSPGQGKREKLFF
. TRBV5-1 CASEEQPGGENTEAFF
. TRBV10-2 CASSEPGQGSTEAFF
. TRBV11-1 CASSNEQGFGYTF
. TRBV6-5 CASSYSPDSYEQYF
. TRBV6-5 CASSYRRYAFSVF
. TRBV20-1 CSANRATEAFF
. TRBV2 CASSDDLNTEAFF
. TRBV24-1 CATSDSGGGGELFF
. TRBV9 CASSPRQGDYVEQYF
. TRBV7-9 CASSAAGSYEQYF
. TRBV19 CASSIQGAGGELFF
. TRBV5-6 CASSLSRDSTNYGYTF
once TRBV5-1 CASSYSSGGDQTQYF
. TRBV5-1 CASSPGTVGSGNTIYF
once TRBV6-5 CASRGGSYSNEKLFF
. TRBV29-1 CSVIVRGSEETQYF
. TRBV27 CASSSPGTSGTQYF